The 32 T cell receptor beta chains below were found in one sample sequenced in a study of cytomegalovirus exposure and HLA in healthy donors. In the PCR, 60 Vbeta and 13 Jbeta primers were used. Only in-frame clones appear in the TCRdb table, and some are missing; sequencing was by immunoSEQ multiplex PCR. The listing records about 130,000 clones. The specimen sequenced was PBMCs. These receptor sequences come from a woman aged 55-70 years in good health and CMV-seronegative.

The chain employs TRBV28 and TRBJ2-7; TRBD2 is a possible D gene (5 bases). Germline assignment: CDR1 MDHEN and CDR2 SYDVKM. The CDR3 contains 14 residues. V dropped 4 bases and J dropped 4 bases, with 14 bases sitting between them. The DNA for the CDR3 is TGTGCCAGCAGTTACATGATGGCGGGTTACGAGCAGTACTTC. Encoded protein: CASSYMMAGYEQYF.

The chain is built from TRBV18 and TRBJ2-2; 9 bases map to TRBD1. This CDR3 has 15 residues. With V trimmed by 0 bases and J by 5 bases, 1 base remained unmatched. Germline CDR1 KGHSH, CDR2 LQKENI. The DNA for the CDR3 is TGTGCCAGCTCACCACCGGGACAGGGTACCGGGGAGCTGTTTTTT. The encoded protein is CASSPPGQGTGELFF.

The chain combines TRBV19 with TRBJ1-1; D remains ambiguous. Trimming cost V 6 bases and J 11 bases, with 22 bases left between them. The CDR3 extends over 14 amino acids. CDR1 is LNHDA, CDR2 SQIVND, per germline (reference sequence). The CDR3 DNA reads TGTGCCAGTAGGGGTCCCGGGAACCAAAGGTTGGCTTTCTTT. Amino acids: CASRGPGNQRLAFF. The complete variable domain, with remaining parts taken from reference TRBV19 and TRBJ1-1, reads DGGITQSPKYLFRKEGQNVTLSCEQNLNHDAMYWYRQDPGQGLRLIYYSQIVNDFQKGDIAEGYSVSREKKESFPLTVTSAQKNPTAFYLCASRGPGNQRLAFFGQGTRLTVV.

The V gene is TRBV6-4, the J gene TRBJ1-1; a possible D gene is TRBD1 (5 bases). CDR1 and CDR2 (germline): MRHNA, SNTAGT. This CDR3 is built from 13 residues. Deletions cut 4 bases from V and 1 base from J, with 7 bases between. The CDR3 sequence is CASSATGNTEAFF. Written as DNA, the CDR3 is TGTGCCAGCAGTGCCACAGGGAACACTGAAGCTTTCTTT.

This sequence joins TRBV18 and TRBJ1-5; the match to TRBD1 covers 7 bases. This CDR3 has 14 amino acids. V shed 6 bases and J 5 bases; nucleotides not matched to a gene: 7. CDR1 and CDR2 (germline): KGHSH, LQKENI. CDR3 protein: CASSPGTDYQPQHF. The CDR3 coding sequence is TGTGCCAGCTCGCCCGGGACAGATTATCAGCCCCAGCATTTT.

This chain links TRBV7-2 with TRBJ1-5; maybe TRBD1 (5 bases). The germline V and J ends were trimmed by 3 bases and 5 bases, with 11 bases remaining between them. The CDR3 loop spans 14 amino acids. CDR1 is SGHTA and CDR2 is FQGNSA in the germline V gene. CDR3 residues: CASSFLRGDQPQHF. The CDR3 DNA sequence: TGTGCCAGCAGCTTTTTAAGGGGCGATCAGCCCCAGCATTTT.

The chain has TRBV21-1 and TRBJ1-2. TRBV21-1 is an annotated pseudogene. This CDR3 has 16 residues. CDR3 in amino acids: CASSRLPAGLDYGYTF. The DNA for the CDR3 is TGTGCCAGCAGCAGACTTCCCGCTGGATTGGACTATGGCTACACCTTC.

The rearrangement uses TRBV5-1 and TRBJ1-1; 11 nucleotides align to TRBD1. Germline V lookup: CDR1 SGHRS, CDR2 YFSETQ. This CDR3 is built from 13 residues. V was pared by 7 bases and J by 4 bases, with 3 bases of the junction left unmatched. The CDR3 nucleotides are TGCGCCAGCGGACAGGGGGCGAGCACTGAAGCTTTCTTT. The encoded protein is CASGQGASTEAFF.

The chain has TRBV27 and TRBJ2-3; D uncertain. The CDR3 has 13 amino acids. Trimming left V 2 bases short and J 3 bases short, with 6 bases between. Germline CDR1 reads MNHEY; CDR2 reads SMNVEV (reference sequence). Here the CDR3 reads CASSLIGTDTQYF. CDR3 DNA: TGTGCCAGCAGTTTAATCGGGACAGATACGCAGTATTTT.

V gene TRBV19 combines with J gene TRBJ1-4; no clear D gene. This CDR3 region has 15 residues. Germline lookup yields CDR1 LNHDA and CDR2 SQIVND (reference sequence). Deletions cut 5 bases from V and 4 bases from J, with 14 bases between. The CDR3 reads CASSYQATVNEKLFF. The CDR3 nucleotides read TGTGCCAGTAGTTATCAGGCAACCGTTAATGAAAAACTGTTTTTT.

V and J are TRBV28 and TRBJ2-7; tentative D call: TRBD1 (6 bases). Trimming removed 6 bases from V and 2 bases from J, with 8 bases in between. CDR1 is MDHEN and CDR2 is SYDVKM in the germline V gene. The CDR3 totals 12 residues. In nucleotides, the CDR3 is TGTGCCAGCAGCAGGGGTCCCTACGAGCAGTACTTC. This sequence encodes CASSRGPYEQYF.

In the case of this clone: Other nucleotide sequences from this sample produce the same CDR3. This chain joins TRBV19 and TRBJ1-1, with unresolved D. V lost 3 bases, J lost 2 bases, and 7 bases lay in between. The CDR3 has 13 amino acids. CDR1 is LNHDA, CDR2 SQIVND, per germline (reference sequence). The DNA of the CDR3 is TGTGCCAGTAGTATCGGTCCAAACACTGAAGCTTTCTTT. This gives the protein CASSIGPNTEAFF.

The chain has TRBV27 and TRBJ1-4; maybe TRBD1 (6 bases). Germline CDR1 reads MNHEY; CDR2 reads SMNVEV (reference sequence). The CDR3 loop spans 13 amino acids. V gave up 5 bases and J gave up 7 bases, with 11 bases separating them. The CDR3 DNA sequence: TGTGCCAGCAGTAGACAGGATGGTGAAAAACTGTTTTTT. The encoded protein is CASSRQDGEKLFF.

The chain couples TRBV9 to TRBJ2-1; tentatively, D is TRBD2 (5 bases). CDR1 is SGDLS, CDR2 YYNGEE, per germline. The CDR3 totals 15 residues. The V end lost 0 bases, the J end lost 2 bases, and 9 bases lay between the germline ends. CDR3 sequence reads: CASSVGGSAYNEQFF. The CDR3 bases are TGTGCCAGCAGCGTAGGTGGGAGCGCCTACAATGAGCAGTTCTTC.

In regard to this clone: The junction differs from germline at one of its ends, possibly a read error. The CDR3 loop is CASGLGRNSPLHF. For the CDR3, the DNA is TGTGCCAGCGGCTTAGGTCGGAATTCACCCCTCCACTTT. The chain carries TRBV11-3 and TRBJ1-6; D is undetermined. This CDR3 contains 13 residues. Looked up from germline, CDR1 is SGHNT and CDR2 is YENEEA.

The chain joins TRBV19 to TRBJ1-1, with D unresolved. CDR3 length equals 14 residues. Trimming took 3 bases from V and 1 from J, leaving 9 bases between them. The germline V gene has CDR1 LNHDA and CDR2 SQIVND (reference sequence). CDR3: CASSIFSRNTEAFF. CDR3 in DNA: TGTGCCAGTAGTATCTTCTCCAGGAACACTGAAGCTTTCTTT. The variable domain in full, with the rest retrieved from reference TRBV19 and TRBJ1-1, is DGGITQSPKYLFRKEGQNVTLSCEQNLNHDAMYWYRQDPGQGLRLIYYSQIVNDFQKGDIAEGYSVSREKKESFPLTVTSAQKNPTAFYLCASSIFSRNTEAFFGQGTRLTVV.

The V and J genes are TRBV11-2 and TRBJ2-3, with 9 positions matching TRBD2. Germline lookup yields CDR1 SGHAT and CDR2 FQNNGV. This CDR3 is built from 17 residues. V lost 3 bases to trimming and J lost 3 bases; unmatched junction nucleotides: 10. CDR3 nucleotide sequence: TGTGCCAGCAGCTTTGGGGTGCGGGCGGGGGGGACAGATACGCAGTATTTT. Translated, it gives CASSFGVRAGGTDTQYF.

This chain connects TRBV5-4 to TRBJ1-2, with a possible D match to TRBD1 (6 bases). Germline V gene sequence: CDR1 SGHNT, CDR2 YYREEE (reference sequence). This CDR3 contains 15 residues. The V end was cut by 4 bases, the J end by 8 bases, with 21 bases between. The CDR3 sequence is CASSLGGWGHQGYTF. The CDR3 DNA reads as TGTGCCAGCAGCCTGGGAGGGTGGGGGCATCAAGGCTACACCTTC. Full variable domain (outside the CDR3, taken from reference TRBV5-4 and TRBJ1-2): ETGVTQSPTHLIKTRGQQVTLRCSSQSGHNTVSWYQQALGQGPQFIFQYYREEENGRGNFPPRFSGLQFPNYSSELNVNALELDDSALYLCASSLGGWGHQGYTFGSGTRLTVV.

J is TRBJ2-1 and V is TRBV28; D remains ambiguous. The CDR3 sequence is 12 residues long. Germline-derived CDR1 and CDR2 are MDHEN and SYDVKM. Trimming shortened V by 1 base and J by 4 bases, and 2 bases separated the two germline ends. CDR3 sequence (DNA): TGTGCCAGCAGTTTATCATACAATGAGCAGTTCTTC. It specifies CASSLSYNEQFF.

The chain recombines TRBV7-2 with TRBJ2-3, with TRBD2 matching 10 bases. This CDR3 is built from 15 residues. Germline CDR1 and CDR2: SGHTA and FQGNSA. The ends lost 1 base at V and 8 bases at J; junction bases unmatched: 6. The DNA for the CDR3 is TGTGCCAGCAGCTTAGACGGGACTAGCGAAATTACGCAGTATTTT. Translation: CASSLDGTSEITQYF.

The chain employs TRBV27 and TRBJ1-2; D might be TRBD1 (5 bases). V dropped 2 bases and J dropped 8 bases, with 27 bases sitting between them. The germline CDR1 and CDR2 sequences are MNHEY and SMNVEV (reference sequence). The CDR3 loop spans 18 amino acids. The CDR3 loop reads CASSLGPGTEGGAGGYTF. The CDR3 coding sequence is TGTGCCAGCAGTTTAGGGCCCGGGACCGAAGGAGGTGCGGGAGGCTACACCTTC.

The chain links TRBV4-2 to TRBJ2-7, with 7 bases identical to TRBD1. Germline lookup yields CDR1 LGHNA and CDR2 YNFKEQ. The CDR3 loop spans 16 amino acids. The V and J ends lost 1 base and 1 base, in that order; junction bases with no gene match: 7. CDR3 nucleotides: TGTGCCAGCAGCCAAGTCCAGGGGGATCTTTCCTACGAGCAGTACTTC. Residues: CASSQVQGDLSYEQYF.

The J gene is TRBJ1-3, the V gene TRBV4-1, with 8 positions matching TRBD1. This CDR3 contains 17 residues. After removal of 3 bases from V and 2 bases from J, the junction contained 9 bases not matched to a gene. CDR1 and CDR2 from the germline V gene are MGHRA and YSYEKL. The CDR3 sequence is CASSHLLDRGTGNTIYF. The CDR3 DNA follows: TGCGCCAGCAGCCACCTTTTAGACAGGGGAACTGGAAACACCATATATTTT.

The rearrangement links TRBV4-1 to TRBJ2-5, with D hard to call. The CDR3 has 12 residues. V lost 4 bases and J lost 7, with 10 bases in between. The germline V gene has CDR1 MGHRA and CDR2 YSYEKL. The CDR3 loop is CASSRGVGTQYF. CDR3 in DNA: TGCGCCAGCAGCCGAGGAGTGGGGACCCAGTACTTC.

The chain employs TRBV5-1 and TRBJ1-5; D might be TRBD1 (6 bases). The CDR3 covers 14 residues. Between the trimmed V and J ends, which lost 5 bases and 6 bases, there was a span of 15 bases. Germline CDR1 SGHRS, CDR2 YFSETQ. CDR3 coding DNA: TGCGCCAGCAGGATTTCACAGGGTAGTCAGCCCCAGCATTTT. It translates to CASRISQGSQPQHF.

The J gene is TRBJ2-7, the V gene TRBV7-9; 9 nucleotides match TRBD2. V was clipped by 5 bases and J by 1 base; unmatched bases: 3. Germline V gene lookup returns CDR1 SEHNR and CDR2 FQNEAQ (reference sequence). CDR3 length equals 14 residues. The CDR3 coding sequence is TGTGCCAGCAGCCGTAGCGGGGGTTCCTACGAGCAGTACTTC. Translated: CASSRSGGSYEQYF.

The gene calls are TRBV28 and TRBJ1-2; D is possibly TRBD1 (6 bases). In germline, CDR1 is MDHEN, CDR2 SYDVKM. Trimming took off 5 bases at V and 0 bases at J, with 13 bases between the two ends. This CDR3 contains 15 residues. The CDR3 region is CASSPREGANYGYTF. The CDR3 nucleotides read TGTGCCAGCAGTCCCCGGGAGGGGGCTAACTATGGCTACACCTTC.

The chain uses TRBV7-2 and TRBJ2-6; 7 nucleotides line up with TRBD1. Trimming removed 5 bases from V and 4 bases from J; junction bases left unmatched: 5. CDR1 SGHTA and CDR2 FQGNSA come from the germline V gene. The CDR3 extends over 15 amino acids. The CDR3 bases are TGTGCCAGCAGCGACCGACAGGGCGGGGCCAACGTCCTGACTTTC. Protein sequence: CASSDRQGGANVLTF. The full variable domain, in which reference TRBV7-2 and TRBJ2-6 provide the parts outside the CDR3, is GAGVSQSPSNKVTEKGKDVELRCDPISGHTALYWYRQSLGQGLEFLIYFQGNSAPDKSGLPSDRFSAERTGGSVSTLTIQRTQQEDSAVYLCASSDRQGGANVLTFGAGSRLTVL.

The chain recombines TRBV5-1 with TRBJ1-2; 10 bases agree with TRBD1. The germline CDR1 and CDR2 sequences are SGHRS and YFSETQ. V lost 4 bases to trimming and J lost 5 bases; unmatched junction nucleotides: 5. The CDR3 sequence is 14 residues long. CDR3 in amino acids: CASSLGQGVYGYTF. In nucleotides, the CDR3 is TGCGCCAGCAGCCTAGGACAGGGGGTTTATGGCTACACCTTC.

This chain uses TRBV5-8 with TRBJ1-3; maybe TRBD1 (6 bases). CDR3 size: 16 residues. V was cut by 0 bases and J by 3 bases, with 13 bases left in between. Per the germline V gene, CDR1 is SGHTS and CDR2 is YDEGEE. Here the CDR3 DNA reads TGTGCCAGCAGCTTGGGCACAGGGAGTTATGGAAACACCATATATTTT. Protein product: CASSLGTGSYGNTIYF.

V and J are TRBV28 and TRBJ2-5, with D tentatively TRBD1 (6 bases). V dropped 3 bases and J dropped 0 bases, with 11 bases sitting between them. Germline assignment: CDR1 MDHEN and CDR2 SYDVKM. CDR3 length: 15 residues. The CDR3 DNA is TGTGCCAGCAGTTTCTCCCGGGACAACCAAGAGACCCAGTACTTC. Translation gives CASSFSRDNQETQYF.

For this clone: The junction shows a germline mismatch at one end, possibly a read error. This chain's CDR3 is CVSSSSGGQQETQYF. CDR3 in DNA: TGCGTCAGCAGCTCGAGCGGGGGACAGCAAGAGACCCAGTACTTC. V and J are TRBV5-1 and TRBJ2-5, with a possible D match to TRBD2 (8 bases). The CDR3 length is 15 residues. CDR1 is SGHRS, CDR2 YFSETQ, per germline.